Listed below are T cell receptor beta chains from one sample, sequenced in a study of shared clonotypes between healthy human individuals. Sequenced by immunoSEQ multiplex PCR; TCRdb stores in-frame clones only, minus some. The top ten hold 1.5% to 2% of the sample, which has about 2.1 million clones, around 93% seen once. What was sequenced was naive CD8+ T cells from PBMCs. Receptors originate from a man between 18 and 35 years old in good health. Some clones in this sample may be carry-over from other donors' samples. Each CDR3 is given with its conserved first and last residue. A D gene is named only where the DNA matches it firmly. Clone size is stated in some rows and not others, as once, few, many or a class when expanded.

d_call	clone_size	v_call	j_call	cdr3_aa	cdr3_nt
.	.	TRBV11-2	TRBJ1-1	CASSLLGGVNTEAFF	TGTGCCAGCAGCTTACTGGGGGGCGTGAACACTGAAGCTTTCTTT
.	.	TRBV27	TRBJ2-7	CASSLSSPGEQYF	TGTGCCAGCAGTTTATCCTCCCCGGGCGAGCAGTACTTC
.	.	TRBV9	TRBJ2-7	CASSAKGWDEQYF	TGTGCCAGCAGCGCAAAGGGGTGGGACGAGCAGTACTTC
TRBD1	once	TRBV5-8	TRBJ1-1	CASSLRGQGAVNTEAFF	TGTGCCAGCAGCTTGCGAGGACAGGGGGCAGTGAACACTGAAGCTTTCTTT
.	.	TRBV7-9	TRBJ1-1	CASSFGNTEAFF	TGTGCCAGCAGCTTTGGAAACACTGAAGCTTTCTTT
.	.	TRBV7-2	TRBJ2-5	CASSFPGETQYF	TGTGCCAGCAGTTTTCCCGGCGAGACCCAGTACTTC
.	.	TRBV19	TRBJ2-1	CASSKAGSSYNEQFF	TGTGCCAGTAGTAAAGCGGGTAGCTCCTACAATGAGCAGTTCTTC
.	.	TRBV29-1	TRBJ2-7	CSVEGNRAYEQYF	TGCAGCGTTGAGGGTAACAGAGCCTACGAGCAGTACTTC
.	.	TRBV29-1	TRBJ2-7	CSVEDAGKSSYEQYF	TGCAGCGTTGAAGATGCGGGGAAGAGCTCCTACGAGCAGTACTTC
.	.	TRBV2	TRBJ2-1	CASSEGGRGSYNEQFF	TGTGCCAGCAGTGAGGGGGGGCGAGGGTCCTACAATGAGCAGTTCTTC
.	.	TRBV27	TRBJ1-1	CASSYGRFTEAFF	TGTGCCAGCAGTTACGGACGGTTCACTGAAGCTTTCTTT
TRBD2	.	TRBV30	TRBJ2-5	CAWSVVRESTQYF	TGTGCCTGGAGTGTAGTGCGGGAGTCGACCCAGTACTTC
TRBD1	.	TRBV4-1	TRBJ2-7	CASSQAGTATYEQYF	TGCGCCAGCAGCCAAGCCGGGACAGCGACCTACGAGCAGTACTTC
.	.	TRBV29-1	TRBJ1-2	CSVGVGAFNYGYTF	TGCAGCGTTGGGGTGGGGGCGTTTAACTATGGCTACACCTTC
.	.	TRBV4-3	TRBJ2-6	CASSHLDSGASGANVLTF	TGCGCCAGCAGCCACCTAGACAGTGGGGCCTCTGGGGCCAACGTCCTGACTTTC
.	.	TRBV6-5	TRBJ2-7	CASSPETVSYEQYF	TGTGCCAGCAGTCCGGAGACCGTGTCCTACGAGCAGTACTTC
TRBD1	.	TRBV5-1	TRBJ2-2	CASSLTTGGTGELFF	TGCGCCAGCAGCTTGACTACAGGGGGGACCGGGGAGCTGTTTTTT
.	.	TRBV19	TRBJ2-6	CAAGFLIGANVLTF	TGTGCCGCGGGGTTCCTAATTGGGGCCAACGTCCTGACTTTC
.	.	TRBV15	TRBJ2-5	CATSRTEKPQETQYF	TGTGCCACCAGCAGGACAGAAAAACCGCAAGAGACCCAGTACTTC
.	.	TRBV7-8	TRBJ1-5	CASSSLDAEYQPQHF	TGTGCCAGCAGCTCGTTGGACGCCGAATATCAGCCCCAGCATTTT
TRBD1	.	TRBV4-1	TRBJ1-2	CASSRTKQGGDYGYTF	TGCGCCAGCAGCCGAACAAAACAGGGGGGGGACTATGGCTACACCTTC
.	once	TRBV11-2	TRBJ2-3	CASSPTGRSTDTQYF	TGTGCCAGCAGCCCAACAGGGAGAAGCACAGATACGCAGTATTTT
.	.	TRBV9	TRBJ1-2	CASSVAQGALDSYGYTF	TGTGCCAGCAGCGTAGCTCAAGGGGCCCTAGATAGCTATGGCTACACCTTC
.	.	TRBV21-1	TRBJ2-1	CASRQKLRGAKDCNEQFF	TGTGCCAGCAGACAAAAGTTACGGGGGGCGAAGGATTGCAATGAGCAGTTCTTC
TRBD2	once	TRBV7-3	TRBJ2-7	CASSALGGEGRWEQYF	TGTGCCAGCAGCGCCCTCGGGGGGGAGGGCCGTTGGGAGCAGTACTTC
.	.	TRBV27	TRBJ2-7	CASSLMGGPGEEQYF	TGTGCCAGCAGTTTAATGGGGGGCCCAGGTGAGGAGCAGTACTTC
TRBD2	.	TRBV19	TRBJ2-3	CASTPLAGFTDTQYF	TGTGCCAGTACCCCGCTAGCGGGTTTCACAGATACGCAGTATTTT
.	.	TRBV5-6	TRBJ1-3	CASSFGVSGNTIYF	TGTGCCAGCAGCTTTGGGGTCTCTGGAAACACCATATATTTT
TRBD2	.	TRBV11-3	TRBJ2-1	CASSTTSGSSYNEQFF	TGTGCCAGCAGCACCACTAGCGGGAGCTCCTACAATGAGCAGTTCTTC
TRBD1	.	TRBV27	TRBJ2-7	CASKGQVLYEQYF	TGTGCCAGCAAGGGACAGGTCCTCTACGAGCAGTACTTC
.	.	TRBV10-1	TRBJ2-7	CASSDTGTDPYEQYF	TGCGCCAGCAGCGACACCGGGACCGACCCCTACGAGCAGTACTTC
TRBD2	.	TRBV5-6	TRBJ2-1	CASSLVDSGAYNEQFF	TGTGCCAGCAGCTTGGTTGATAGCGGGGCATACAATGAGCAGTTCTTC
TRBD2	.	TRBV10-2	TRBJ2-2	CASSSSGEGLDGELFF	TGCGCCAGCAGTAGCTCGGGGGAGGGCCTGGACGGGGAGCTGTTTTTT
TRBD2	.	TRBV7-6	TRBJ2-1	CASTPTQASGYNEQFF	TGTGCCAGCACCCCTACCCAGGCTAGCGGATACAATGAGCAGTTCTTC
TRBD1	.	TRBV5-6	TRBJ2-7	CASRPGQGWEQYF	TGTGCCAGCAGACCCGGACAGGGATGGGAGCAGTACTTC
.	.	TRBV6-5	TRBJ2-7	CASSYDSYEQYF	TGTGCCAGCAGTTACGACAGCTACGAGCAGTACTTC
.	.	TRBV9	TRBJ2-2	CASSVLVTGELFF	TGTGCCAGCAGCGTACTAGTTACCGGGGAGCTGTTTTTT
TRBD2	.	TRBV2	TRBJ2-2	CAIPQAGTSGPNTGELFF	TGTGCCATCCCACAGGCCGGGACTAGCGGGCCGAACACCGGGGAGCTGTTTTTT
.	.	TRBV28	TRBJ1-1	CASIIGEGTEAFF	TGTGCCAGCATCATAGGGGAGGGCACTGAAGCTTTCTTT
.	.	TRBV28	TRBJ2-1	CASSLQGNEQFF	TGTGCCAGCAGTTTACAGGGGAATGAGCAGTTCTTC
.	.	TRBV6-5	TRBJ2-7	CASSYTGQEQYF	TGTGCCAGCAGTTACACTGGACAGGAGCAGTACTTC
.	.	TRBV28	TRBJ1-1	CASSLLGGPKRGAFF	TGTGCCAGCAGTTTATTGGGGGGGCCAAAAAGAGGAGCTTTCTTT
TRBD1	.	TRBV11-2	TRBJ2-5	CASKIWTGRQETQYF	TGTGCCAGCAAGATATGGACAGGAAGACAAGAGACCCAGTACTTC
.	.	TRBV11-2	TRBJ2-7	CASSLESVLHEQYF	TGTGCCAGCAGCTTAGAAAGCGTCCTCCACGAGCAGTACTTC
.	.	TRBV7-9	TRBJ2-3	CASSPMTVEGTDTQYF	TGTGCCAGCAGCCCCATGACGGTGGAGGGCACAGATACGCAGTATTTT
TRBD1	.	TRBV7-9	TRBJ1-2	CASSFGQGINYGYTF	TGTGCCAGCAGCTTTGGACAGGGGATTAACTATGGCTACACCTTC
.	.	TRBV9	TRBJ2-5	CASSAAGRLETQYF	TGTGCCAGCAGCGCCGCCGGGCGGCTAGAGACCCAGTACTTC